The sequence of this T cell receptor beta chain was determined in a study of blood T cell repertoires in COVID-19. About the research overall: T cells, B-cell-depleted T cells, or PBMCs provided the cDNA or gDNA that served as material.

J was trimmed by 5 bases and V by 4 bases; bases with no gene match: 11. The CDR3 sequence is 15 residues long. CDR1 and CDR2 from the germline V gene are SGHDT and YYEEEE. Residents of approximately 25 US areas, aged roughly 18 to 89 years, made up the participants. Per the study methods: Nucleated cell counts were estimated from reference gene primer amplification. Clones were read by immunoSEQ multiplex PCR, and TCRdb kept only the in-frame ones, dropping some. Clone size and the V and J calls come from that table; the DNA yielded D and trimming. In the table there are 140,000 to 150,000 clones, 86% of which are singletons.

Sequences were obtained from PBMCs or T cells enriched from blood (not recorded which). The TCR was taken from a man aged 45-65 years who had recovered from COVID-19. This chain connects TRBV5-6 to TRBJ1-2, with 7 bases identical to TRBD1. The CDR3 region has the DNA TGTGCCAGCAGCATTCGTCACCGGGACAGATATGGCTACACCTTC. The encoded protein is CASSIRHRDRYGYTF.